This T cell receptor beta chain was found in a study of Ad26.COV2.S vaccination and SARS-CoV-2 variants. As for treatment: roughly 20 received Ad26.COV2.S at low or high dose, single or two shots; a few received placebo; per-sample allocation not given. Repertoires come from day 63 after the first vaccine or placebo injection. Only one count was recorded for this clone. The protocol was immunoSEQ multiplex PCR, while the TCRdb copy is restricted to in-frame clones and leaves out a portion. Among fewer than 400,000 clones listed, roughly 90% were seen once. This sequence was found in a person aged 18 to 59 who received the Ad26.COV2.S COVID-19 vaccine or a placebo. The sequencing used peripheral blood, collected in a trial of Ad26.COV2.S vaccine versus placebo.

CDR3 protein: CASSMSSESSYEQYF. CDR3 coding DNA: TGTGCCAGTAGTATGAGCAGCGAAAGCTCCTACGAGCAGTACTTC. The chain joins TRBV19 to TRBJ2-7; D unresolved. The CDR3 length is 15 residues. V lost 3 bases and J 0 bases, leaving 12 bases between the germline ends. Looked up from germline, CDR1 is LNHDA and CDR2 is SQIVND (reference sequence).